A selection of T cell receptor beta chains follows, all from one sample in a study of blood T cell repertoires in COVID-19. The method was immunoSEQ multiplex PCR; TCRdb's version includes in-frame clones alone and lacks a portion of them. The data contain over 250,000 clones, 87% of them singletons. Sequencing used PBMCs or T cells enriched from blood (not recorded which). Receptors originate from a woman aged 30 to 39 who had recovered from COVID-19. CDR3s include the opening cysteine and the closing phenylalanine or tryptophan. D genes are given only for firm matches. Some rows have no size entry. The others give once, few or many, or a class for an expanded clone.

D gene | clone size | J gene | V gene | CDR3 DNA | CDR3 protein
TRBD2 | . | TRBJ2-7 | TRBV3-1/TRBV3-2 | TGTGCCAGCAGCCCTTGGGGGGGGTTCGAGCAGTACTTC | CASSPWGGFEQYF
TRBD1 | once | TRBJ1-4 | TRBV25-1 | TGTGCCAGCCGGACAGGGAATGAAAAACTGTTTTTT | CASRTGNEKLFF
. | few | TRBJ1-5 | TRBV28 | TGTGCCAGCAGTTTTTACGGCGGACTGTATAGCAATCAGCCCCAGCATTTT | CASSFYGGLYSNQPQHF
TRBD1 | . | TRBJ1-1 | TRBV13 | TGTGCCAGCAGCTCGGGGACAGGGGCTGAAGCTTTCTTT | CASSSGTGAEAFF
. | . | TRBJ1-6 | TRBV21-1 | TGTGCCAGCAGCAACCCGACAGGACAGGGAGGGCATAATTCACCCCTCCACTTT | CASSNPTGQGGHNSPLHF
TRBD1 | . | TRBJ2-7 | TRBV15 | TGTGCCACCAGCAGAGGCCGACAGGGTCGGGACGAGCAGTACTTC | CATSRGRQGRDEQYF
TRBD2 | . | TRBJ2-3 | TRBV28 | TGTGCCAGCGGAATAGCGGGGAGAACAGATACGCAGTATTTT | CASGIAGRTDTQYF
. | . | TRBJ1-1 | TRBV11-2 | TGTGCCAGCAGCCCCCTGGGGGGAGGGAGGACTGAAGCTTTCTTT | CASSPLGGGRTEAFF
TRBD2 | once | TRBJ2-3 | TRBV14 | TGTGCCAGCAGCCCCCCCGGGGGGGCCACAGATACGCAGTATTTT | CASSPPGGATDTQYF
TRBD1 | . | TRBJ1-5 | TRBV28 | TGTGCCAGCTCCCAGGGGGCTGAGGGCAATCAGCCCCAGCATTTT | CASSQGAEGNQPQHF
TRBD2 | once | TRBJ2-1 | TRBV5-4 | TGTGCCAGCAGCCACCCCCTAGCGGGCGGGGGTGAGCAGTTCTTC | CASSHPLAGGGEQFF
. | few | TRBJ1-3 | TRBV4-1 | TGCGCCAGCAGCCGTCAATTTCAGGCCGCCTCTGGAAACACCATATATTTT | CASSRQFQAASGNTIYF
. | . | TRBJ1-3 | TRBV14 | TGTGCCAGCAGCCCCCGGGTCTCTGGAAACACCATATATTTT | CASSPRVSGNTIYF
. | . | TRBJ1-4 | TRBV4-1 | TGCGCCAGCAGCCAAGGAGGTGCGATGGACACCGAGGAAAAACTGTTTTTT | CASSQGGAMDTEEKLFF
. | few | TRBJ1-4 | TRBV19 | TGTGCCAGTAGTATCCTCGGGGGGCGAGATGAAAAACTGTTTTTT | CASSILGGRDEKLFF
. | . | TRBJ1-6 | TRBV4-2 | TGTGCCAGCAGCCAGTCCAGGGGTTCACCCCTCCACTTT | CASSQSRGSPLHF
. | . | TRBJ1-3 | TRBV21-1 | TGTGCCAGCAGCAGCCGGGACAGGGGTCCCCACTCTGGAAACACCATATATTTT | CASSSRDRGPHSGNTIYF
TRBD2 | few | TRBJ2-7 | TRBV29-1 | TGCAGCGGACTAGCGGGGGGGATCTCCTACGAGCAGTACTTC | CSGLAGGISYEQYF
. | . | TRBJ2-7 | TRBV6-5 | TGTGCCAGCAACTCTGGTGGAGGGGAGCAGTACTTC | CASNSGGGEQYF
. | . | TRBJ2-7 | TRBV6-4 | TGTGCCAGCAGTCCCTCCCCCGACGGGGTACCCTACGAGCAGTACTTC | CASSPSPDGVPYEQYF
TRBD2 | . | TRBJ2-1 | TRBV3-1/TRBV3-2 | TGTGCCAGCAGCCAACCCGAGGGGCGGGGGTACAATGAGCAGTTCTTC | CASSQPEGRGYNEQFF
TRBD2 | . | TRBJ2-3 | TRBV9 | TGTGCCAGCAGCCCTCGGACTAGCGGGGGCACAGATACGCAGTATTTT | CASSPRTSGGTDTQYF
. | . | TRBJ1-6 | TRBV5-6 | TGTGCCAGCAGCTTGTTAGGGGATCGGTCACCCCTCCACTTT | CASSLLGDRSPLHF
. | . | TRBJ2-5 | TRBV19 | TGTGCCAGTAGTGGCCTTTTACAAGAGACCCAGTACTTC | CASSGLLQETQYF